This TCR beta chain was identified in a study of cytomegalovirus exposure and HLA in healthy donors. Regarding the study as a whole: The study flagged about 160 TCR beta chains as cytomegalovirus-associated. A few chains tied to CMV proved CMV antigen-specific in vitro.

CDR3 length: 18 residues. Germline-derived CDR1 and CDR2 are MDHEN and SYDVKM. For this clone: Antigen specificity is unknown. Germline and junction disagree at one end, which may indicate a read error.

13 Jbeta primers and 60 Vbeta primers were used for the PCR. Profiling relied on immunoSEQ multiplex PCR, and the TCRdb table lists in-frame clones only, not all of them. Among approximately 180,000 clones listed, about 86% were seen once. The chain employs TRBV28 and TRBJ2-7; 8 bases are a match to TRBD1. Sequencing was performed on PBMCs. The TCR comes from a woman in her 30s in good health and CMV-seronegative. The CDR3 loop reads CTSSSNLLRTGSAYEQYF. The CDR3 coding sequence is TGTACCAGCAGTTCGAACCTTCTCCGGACAGGGAGCGCCTACGAGCAGTACTTC.